The 28 T cell receptor beta chains listed next were all sequenced from one sample in a study of blood T cell repertoires in COVID-19. Produced via immunoSEQ multiplex PCR; TCRdb's table is partial and in-frame only. The sample has under 350,000 clones, about 82% seen once; the top ten hold 7.2%. Material: peripheral blood. All receptors come from a human donor in a cohort sampled during active COVID-19.

The chain carries TRBV7-9 and TRBJ1-1; 9 bases align to TRBD1. Germline CDR1 and CDR2: SEHNR and FQNEAQ (reference sequence). The junction had 1 base not matched to a gene; V was cut back by 5 bases and J by 0 bases. This CDR3 comprises 14 residues. The CDR3 loop reads CASSHRGLNTEAFF. CDR3 coding DNA: TGTGCCAGCAGCCACAGGGGGCTGAACACTGAAGCTTTCTTT. Filled out from reference TRBV7-9 and TRBJ1-1, the complete variable domain reads DTGVSQNPRHKITKRGQNVTFRCDPISEHNRLYWYRQTLGQGPEFLTYFQNEAQLEKSRLLSDRFSAERPKGSFSTLEIQRTEQGDSAMYLCASSHRGLNTEAFFGQGTRLTVV.

CDR3 loop: CAINPGQGLSSGNTIYF. CDR3 coding DNA: TGTGCCATAAATCCGGGACAGGGACTGAGCTCTGGAAACACCATATATTTT. The V call is TRBV10-3, the J call TRBJ1-3, with 9 bases identical to TRBD1. Germline CDR1 ENHRY, CDR2 SYGVKD. The ends lost 9 bases at V and 0 bases at J; junction bases unmatched: 12. This CDR3 contains 17 residues.

The V and J genes are TRBV7-9 and TRBJ2-7; D is unclear. CDR3 length: 14 amino acids. Trimming shortened V by 5 bases and J by 4 bases, and 15 bases separated the two germline ends. Germline V CDR1 and CDR2: SEHNR, FQNEAQ (reference sequence). This chain's CDR3 is CASSRPATTYEQYF. For the CDR3, the DNA is TGTGCCAGCAGCCGCCCGGCAACGACTTACGAGCAGTACTTC.

The chain carries TRBV30 and TRBJ2-1; unclear D gene. Per the germline V gene, CDR1 is GTSNPN and CDR2 is SVGIG (reference sequence). Trimming took off 4 bases at V and 0 bases at J, with 10 bases between the two ends. The CDR3 is made up of 14 amino acids. In DNA form, the CDR3 reads TGTGCCTGGATGGCATTCAGCTCCTACAATGAGCAGTTCTTC. Protein sequence: CAWMAFSSYNEQFF.

This clone was found a few times. This sequence joins TRBV19 and TRBJ1-1, with TRBD1 identical over 7 bases. This CDR3 spans 14 amino acids. V lost 3 bases, J lost 3 bases, and 4 bases stayed unmatched. The germline CDR1 and CDR2 sequences are LNHDA and SQIVND (reference sequence). In DNA form, the CDR3 reads TGTGCCAGTAGTATTACAGGGGCCTACACTGAAGCTTTCTTT. As protein: CASSITGAYTEAFF.

The chain carries TRBV7-3 and TRBJ2-1; 10 nucleotides agree with TRBD2. The V gene's germline CDR1 is SGHTA and CDR2 FQGTGA. The CDR3 runs 15 residues. Trimming took 3 bases from V and 8 from J; bases not matched to a gene: 7. The CDR3 DNA follows: TGTGCCAGCAGCTTCAGCGGGGGGGCCGGAGATGAGCAGTTCTTC. The encoded protein is CASSFSGGAGDEQFF.

The chain links TRBV23-1 to TRBJ1-3; 7 nucleotides line up with TRBD1. TRBV23-1 is noted as an ORF with a role that remains uncertain. The J segment lost 0 bases and the V segment lost 8 bases, leaving 10 bases of the junction unmatched. CDR3 length: 16 residues. CDR3 nucleotides: TGCGCCAGCGTAGACAGGGATACTCCCTCTGGAAACACCATATATTTT. This encodes CASVDRDTPSGNTIYF.

The chain couples TRBV19 to TRBJ1-2; D is perhaps TRBD1 (5 bases). The germline CDR1 and CDR2 sequences are LNHDA and SQIVND (reference sequence). This CDR3 contains 15 residues. V was shortened by 2 bases and J by 4 bases, with 14 bases between the two germline ends. The CDR3, as DNA: TGTGCCAGTAGTATATCGGTGTCAGGGTTCTATGGCTACACCTTC. It specifies CASSISVSGFYGYTF.

V gene TRBV2 combines with J gene TRBJ1-1, with 10 bases aligning to TRBD1. This CDR3 spans 16 amino acids. J was trimmed by 7 bases and V by 7 bases; bases with no gene match: 15. Looked up from germline, CDR1 is SNHLY and CDR2 is FYNNEI. CDR3 residues: CASKDRGEGSYHEAFF. The CDR3, as DNA: TGTGCCAGCAAGGACAGGGGGGAGGGTTCCTACCATGAAGCTTTCTTT.

In its sample, this clone was seen a few times. V and J are TRBV11-3 and TRBJ2-7; D uncertain. CDR1 is SGHNT, CDR2 YENEEA, per germline. Trimming stripped 2 bases from V and 5 bases from J, with 13 bases between. The CDR3 loop spans 14 amino acids. The CDR3 coding sequence is TGTGCCAGCAGCTTATCGGGTTACTCAAACGAGCAGTACTTC. Its translation: CASSLSGYSNEQYF.

The chain employs TRBV4-2 and TRBJ2-2, with TRBD2 matching over 13 bases. The germline gives CDR1 LGHNA, CDR2 YNFKEQ. CDR3 length: 18 amino acids. The V segment lost 2 bases and the J segment 5 bases; nucleotides outside the gene matches: 8. CDR3 nucleotides: TGTGCCAGCAGCCAACGGACTAGCGGGGGTTCGGGGACCGGGGAGCTGTTTTTT. Translation: CASSQRTSGGSGTGELFF.

This chain connects TRBV5-6 to TRBJ1-1, with D possibly matching TRBD1 (5 bases). CDR3 length equals 15 residues. Between the trimmed V and J ends, which lost 4 bases and 5 bases, there was a span of 18 bases. Germline V lookup: CDR1 SGHDT, CDR2 YYEEEE. CDR3 bases: TGTGCCAGCAGCCCGAAGGGAGGGGCGGGAACTGAAGCTTTCTTT. This codes for CASSPKGGAGTEAFF.

The V and J genes are TRBV5-1 and TRBJ2-3; D gene uncertain. The CDR3 has 15 residues. The V and J ends lost 0 bases and 2 bases respectively, with 10 bases between them. Germline V gene sequence: CDR1 SGHRS, CDR2 YFSETQ. The DNA of the CDR3 is TGCGCCAGCAGCTTGGGGCAGGAACCCACAGATACGCAGTATTTT. Protein: CASSLGQEPTDTQYF.

This clone is a singleton in its sample. The chain links TRBV14 to TRBJ2-6, with D maybe TRBD1 (6 bases). The CDR3 sequence is 17 residues long. CDR1 is SGHDN and CDR2 is FVKESK in the germline V gene. The V gene lost 3 bases and the J gene lost 4 bases, with 16 bases spanning the gap. The DNA for the CDR3 is TGTGCCAGCAGCCACCACGGACAGATAGCCGGGGCCAACGTCCTGACTTTC. Protein product: CASSHHGQIAGANVLTF.

This chain connects TRBV5-1 to TRBJ1-1; 7 bases match TRBD1. Trimming removed 4 bases from V and 3 bases from J; junction bases left unmatched: 9. Germline CDR1 reads SGHRS; CDR2 reads YFSETQ. This CDR3 has 15 residues. The CDR3 loop reads CASSAAGQRYTEAFF. Written as DNA, the CDR3 is TGCGCCAGCAGCGCCGCGGGACAGAGATACACTGAAGCTTTCTTT.

This clone was observed once. V gene TRBV5-1 combines with J gene TRBJ1-1, with D hard to call. V gave up 0 bases and J gave up 3 bases, with 9 bases separating them. Germline assignment: CDR1 SGHRS and CDR2 YFSETQ. The CDR3 is 14 amino acids. As DNA, the CDR3 is TGCGCCAGCAGCTTGGTAAAACACGACACTGAAGCTTTCTTT. Translation gives CASSLVKHDTEAFF.

The V and J genes are TRBV3-1 (or the pseudogene TRBV3-2) and TRBJ2-5; the match to TRBD2 covers 9 bases. The V gene end was trimmed by 0 bases and the J gene end by 4 bases; junction bases not matched to a gene: 15. The CDR3 is 19 residues long. Germline lookup yields CDR1 LGHDT and CDR2 YNNKEL (reference sequence). The CDR3 protein is CASSQDEGISGGNGETQYF. CDR3 DNA sequence: TGTGCCAGCAGCCAAGATGAAGGGATTAGCGGGGGTAATGGAGAGACCCAGTACTTC.

This clone was recorded only once. The genes are TRBV5-5 and TRBJ2-7; tentatively, D is TRBD1 (6 bases). V lost 2 bases and J lost 6, with 18 bases in between. The CDR3 covers 15 residues. Germline-derived CDR1 and CDR2 are SGHKS and YYEKEE (reference sequence). CDR3 amino acids: CASSLTGPGGFEQYF. The CDR3, as DNA: TGTGCCAGCAGCTTAACGGGACCTGGGGGCTTCGAGCAGTACTTC. The full variable domain, its missing parts supplied by reference TRBV5-5 and TRBJ2-7, is DAGVTQSPTHLIKTRGQQVTLRCSPISGHKSVSWYQQVLGQGPQFIFQYYEKEERGRGNFPDRFSARQFPNYSSELNVNALLLGDSALYLCASSLTGPGGFEQYFGPGTRLTVT.

The sample holds one count of this clone. The V and J genes are TRBV30 and TRBJ1-1, with D uncertain. V was pared by 1 base and J by 0 bases, with 9 bases between. Germline lookup yields CDR1 GTSNPN and CDR2 SVGIG (reference sequence). The length of the CDR3 is 14 residues. CDR3 DNA: TGTGCCTGGAGTGGCATGGGAGTGAACACTGAAGCTTTCTTT. It is translated as CAWSGMGVNTEAFF.

The chain employs TRBV7-9 and TRBJ1-1; D not resolved. Trimming shortened V by 4 bases and J by 11 bases, and 11 bases separated the two germline ends. Germline V CDR1 and CDR2: SEHNR, FQNEAQ (reference sequence). This CDR3 is 11 amino acids long. The CDR3 nucleotides read TGTGCCAGCAGCTCTTCCTACAGTGCTTTCTTT. This sequence encodes CASSSSYSAFF.

V is TRBV5-6 and J is TRBJ1-4; 8 bases map to TRBD1. In germline, CDR1 is SGHDT, CDR2 YYEEEE. This CDR3 comprises 16 residues. The trim removed 4 bases at V and 0 bases at J, leaving 5 bases unmatched. The DNA of the CDR3 is TGTGCCAGCAGCCCCACGGGACAGGCAACTAATGAAAAACTGTTTTTT. This sequence encodes CASSPTGQATNEKLFF. Looking up the rest from reference TRBV5-6 and TRBJ1-4 gives the full variable domain: DAGVTQSPTHLIKTRGQQVTLRCSPKSGHDTVSWYQQALGQGPQFIFQYYEEEERQRGNFPDRFSGHQFPNYSSELNVNALLLGDSALYLCASSPTGQATNEKLFFGSGTQLSVL.

Only a few counts were recorded for this clone. The J gene is TRBJ1-6, the V gene TRBV7-3; D unresolved. V was cut by 6 bases and J by 6 bases, with 12 bases left in between. The CDR3 covers 14 residues. Germline lookup yields CDR1 SGHTA and CDR2 FQGTGA. CDR3 in DNA: TGTGCCAGCAGTCCGAGCGGGGTTAATTCACCCCTCCACTTT. Protein sequence: CASSPSGVNSPLHF.

The chain carries TRBV6-5 and TRBJ2-1; 14 bases are shared with TRBD2. CDR1 is MNHEY, CDR2 SVGAGI, per germline. The J segment lost 8 bases and the V segment lost 6 bases, leaving 3 bases of the junction unmatched. The CDR3 consists of 14 residues. The CDR3 nucleotides read TGTGCCAGCAGGGGACTAGCGGGGGAAGATGAGCAGTTCTTC. Its translation: CASRGLAGEDEQFF.

This clone was detected once. This chain connects TRBV7-3 to TRBJ2-1, with a weak D call TRBD1 (6 bases). The V end lost 0 bases, the J end lost 8 bases, and 14 bases lay between the germline ends. CDR3 size: 15 residues. Germline V gene lookup returns CDR1 SGHTA and CDR2 FQGTGA. The CDR3 sequence: CASSLTGRGSDEQFF. The DNA of the CDR3 is TGTGCCAGCAGCTTAACCGGCAGGGGTAGTGATGAGCAGTTCTTC.

J is TRBJ2-2 and V is TRBV19; no reliable D call. Between the trimmed V and J ends, which lost 1 base and 4 bases, there was a span of 13 bases. Germline CDR1 LNHDA, CDR2 SQIVND (reference sequence). The CDR3 contains 16 residues. CDR3 protein: CASSIVSGLGTGELFF. Here the CDR3 DNA reads TGTGCCAGTAGTATAGTGTCCGGGTTGGGCACCGGGGAGCTGTTTTTT.

The genes are TRBV10-2 and TRBJ2-3; a weak D match, TRBD1 (5 bases). Per germline, CDR1 WSHSY and CDR2 SAAADI. This CDR3 spans 13 amino acids. Trimming took off 8 bases at V and 5 bases at J, with 14 bases between the two ends. The CDR3 loop reads CASSEQVGDTQYF. The CDR3 nucleotides read TGCGCCAGCTCGGAACAGGTTGGAGATACGCAGTATTTT.

J is TRBJ2-3 and V is TRBV3-1 (or the pseudogene TRBV3-2); a weak D match, TRBD1 (6 bases). The CDR3 is 14 residues long. Per germline, CDR1 LGHDT and CDR2 YNNKEL (reference sequence). The V end was cut by 3 bases, the J end by 4 bases, with 11 bases between. The CDR3 DNA reads as TGTGCCAGCAGCCATATGAACAGGGCAGATACGCAGTATTTT. Its protein is CASSHMNRADTQYF.

A few counts support this clone. The chain is built from TRBV6-5 and TRBJ1-1; maybe TRBD1 (5 bases). The germline CDR1 and CDR2 sequences are MNHEY and SVGAGI. This CDR3 contains 13 residues. The V gene lost 7 bases and the J gene lost 1 base, with 10 bases spanning the gap. The CDR3: CASKRQSNTEAFF. In nucleotides, the CDR3 is TGTGCCAGCAAGAGACAGTCGAACACTGAAGCTTTCTTT.